This is a list of T cell receptor beta chains from one sample in a study of identifying expanded T cells in peripheral blood. Generated by immunoSEQ multiplex PCR, the TCRdb table keeps only in-frame clones and is missing some. The sample yields about 85,000 clones, more than 75% seen once. Sequenced material: blood. The origin of the receptors is a person aged 18-70 years in good health. CDR3s include the opening cysteine and the closing phenylalanine or tryptophan. A D gene is named only where the DNA matches it firmly. Only some rows state a clone size, as once, few, many or a class for expanded clones.

TRBJ1-2	.	.	TRBV4-3	TGCGCCAGCAGCCAAGATAGACAGAAAGTCTACACCTTC	CASSQDRQKVYTF
TRBJ2-1	TRBD2	.	TRBV18	TGTGCCAGCTCACGCAACAGCAGGATCGGGGGGGTTTCCTACAATGAGCAGTTCTTC	CASSRNSRIGGVSYNEQFF
TRBJ2-7	.	.	TRBV4-1	TGCGCCAGCAGCCAAGGGGTTGGGGGTTCCTACGAGCAGTACTTC	CASSQGVGGSYEQYF
TRBJ1-2	.	.	TRBV7-9	TGTGCCAGCAGCTTAGCCGGGTTCTATGGCTACACCTTC	CASSLAGFYGYTF
TRBJ1-1	.	.	TRBV6-5	TGTGCCAGCAGTTACTCGCGTCGAGTCCCGAACACTGAAGCTTTCTTT	CASSYSRRVPNTEAFF
TRBJ2-1	.	.	TRBV6-5	TGTGCCAGCAGGGGCCCAAACTCCTACAATGAGCAGTTCTTC	CASRGPNSYNEQFF
TRBJ1-5	.	few	TRBV20-1	TGCAGTGCTAGAGATTTTGTGTCCCAGCATTTT	CSARDFVSQHF
TRBJ1-6	.	.	TRBV27	TGTGCCAGCGCCGAGGGGGGTTCACCCCTCCACTTT	CASAEGGSPLHF
TRBJ2-2	.	.	TRBV7-8	TGTGCCAGCAGCATTGGGGGGCGGACCGGGGAGCTGTTTTTT	CASSIGGRTGELFF
TRBJ2-2	.	.	TRBV6-5	TGTGCCAGCAGTTTACAGCACACCGGGGAGCTGTTTTTT	CASSLQHTGELFF
TRBJ2-1	.	.	TRBV25-1	TGTGCCAGCAGTGAATATGAAGGGGCCTACAATGAGCAGTTCTTC	CASSEYEGAYNEQFF
TRBJ2-5	TRBD1	.	TRBV27	TGTGCCAGCAGAGGGGGACAGGGGTCGGAGACCCAGTACTTC	CASRGGQGSETQYF
TRBJ2-7	.	.	TRBV9	TGTGCCAGCAGCGTAGGGGCAGCCTACGAGCAGTACTTC	CASSVGAAYEQYF
TRBJ2-5	.	once	TRBV7-2	TGTGCCAGCAGGAGCGGAGCGGCGGGGGCACAAGAGACCCAGTACTTC	CASRSGAAGAQETQYF
TRBJ2-2	TRBD1	.	TRBV13	TGTGCCAGCAGCTTAGTACAGGGGGCGCAAGGCGGGGAGCTGTTTTTT	CASSLVQGAQGGELFF
TRBJ1-4	.	.	TRBV4-3	TGCGCCAGCAGCCAAGATGCGGCGGGTAATGAAAAACTGTTTTTT	CASSQDAAGNEKLFF
TRBJ2-1	.	.	TRBV7-2	TGTGCCAGCACCCTACGGCGAGGGGGGGACTCCTACAATGAGCAGTTCTTC	CASTLRRGGDSYNEQFF
TRBJ1-2	.	.	TRBV6-1	TGTGCCACCGAACCATGGCAGAACTATGGCTACACCTTC	CATEPWQNYGYTF
TRBJ2-7	.	.	TRBV10-3	TGTGCCACTAGTGAAGGGATTGTTATGCAGTACTTC	CATSEGIVMQYF
TRBJ1-5	.	.	TRBV6-1	TGTGCCAGCAGGGACGGTAACCTCAATCAGCCCCAGCATTTT	CASRDGNLNQPQHF
TRBJ2-1	.	.	TRBV7-2	TGTGCCAGCAGCTTAGCAGGTCAGTTGACTGGGAATGAGCAGTTCTTC	CASSLAGQLTGNEQFF
TRBJ1-1	.	.	TRBV21-1	TGTGCTAGCCTTAGGGGCACTGAAGCTTTCTTT	CASLRGTEAFF
TRBJ2-7	.	.	TRBV18	TGTGCCAGCTCACCAGTGGACAGTTCCTACGAGCAGTACTTC	CASSPVDSSYEQYF
TRBJ1-1	.	.	TRBV6-6	TGTGCCAGCAGCCCCCGGGGGAACACTGAAGCTTTCTTT	CASSPRGNTEAFF
TRBJ2-2	.	.	TRBV6-5	TGTGCCAGCAGTTACCAACACAACACCGGGGAGCTGTTTTTT	CASSYQHNTGELFF
TRBJ2-5	TRBD1	.	TRBV19	TGTGCCAGTAGTGGGACAGACAAAGAGACCCAGTACTTC	CASSGTDKETQYF
TRBJ1-2	.	.	TRBV21-1	TGTGCCAGCAGCTCACGGGACGTGAGGCTAGGGTATGGCTACACCTTC	CASSSRDVRLGYGYTF
TRBJ2-7	.	.	TRBV6-1	TGTGCCAGCACCACGACCCCGGGGCGCCGCTACGAGCAGTACTTC	CASTTTPGRRYEQYF
TRBJ1-3	.	.	TRBV5-4	TGTGCCAGCAGCCTCTACGGAGACACCATATATTTT	CASSLYGDTIYF
TRBJ1-2	.	few	TRBV18	TGTGCCAGCTCACTCCGACAGGACGATGGCTACACCTTC	CASSLRQDDGYTF
TRBJ2-5	.	.	TRBV5-8	TGTGCCAGCAGCTTGGACGGGGCCTGGGAGACCCAGTACTTC	CASSLDGAWETQYF
TRBJ1-1	.	.	TRBV4-1	TGCGCCAGCAGACACCCATTAGAGAACACTGAAGCTTTCTTT	CASRHPLENTEAFF
TRBJ2-5	.	.	TRBV7-9	TGTGCCAGCAGCTCAAACCGGATGGGGACAAGGGTCCAAGAGACCCAGTACTTC	CASSSNRMGTRVQETQYF
TRBJ2-5	.	.	TRBV5-5	TGTGCCAGCAGCCCGGGACCGATTGTATGGGAGACCCAGTACTTC	CASSPGPIVWETQYF
TRBJ1-2	.	.	TRBV11-2	TGTGCCAGCAGCCCTAGTACTAACTATGGCTACACCTTC	CASSPSTNYGYTF
TRBJ1-2	TRBD1	.	TRBV9	TGTGCCAGCAGCGGGTACAGGGGGCTAGACTATGGCTACACCTTC	CASSGYRGLDYGYTF
TRBJ1-2	TRBD1	.	TRBV5-6	TGCAAAGCCGGGATTATCCGGGACAGGGGACTACATCATGGCTACACCTTC	CKAGIIRDRGLHHGYTF
TRBJ2-3	TRBD2	.	TRBV7-2	TGTGCCAGCAGCCCGTTCCTAGCGGGGGGGGATACGCAGTATTTT	CASSPFLAGGDTQYF
TRBJ2-1	TRBD2	.	TRBV19	TGTGCCAGTAGTAGCCACCTAGCGGGGCGGTATGAGCAGTTCTTC	CASSSHLAGRYEQFF
TRBJ2-5	TRBD1	.	TRBV4-3	TGCGCCAGCAGCCAAGATGCCGGACAGGGGCAAAAGACCCAGTACTTC	CASSQDAGQGQKTQYF
TRBJ2-4	.	.	TRBV2	TGTGCCAGCAGTGAACTGGACAGTCCCCCAAGAAACATTCAGTACTTC	CASSELDSPPRNIQYF
TRBJ2-3	.	.	TRBV9	TGTGCCAGCAGCGTAGACGGAGACGTACCCTACACAGATACGCAGTATTTT	CASSVDGDVPYTDTQYF
TRBJ2-7	.	.	TRBV7-2	TGTGCCAGCAGCTCGGGTCTTGGCTACGAGCAGTACTTC	CASSSGLGYEQYF
TRBJ1-2	.	.	TRBV5-1	TGCGCCAGCAGCTTGGGGGACACCAATAACTATGGCTACACCTTC	CASSLGDTNNYGYTF
TRBJ2-7	.	.	TRBV20-1	TGCAGTGCGGGCAGGGCCTACGAGCAGTACTTC	CSAGRAYEQYF
TRBJ1-6	TRBD1	.	TRBV6-6	TGTGCCAGCAGTCGGGACAGGGGAATGAATTCACCCCTCCACTTT	CASSRDRGMNSPLHF
TRBJ2-2	.	.	TRBV30	TGTGCCTGGAACCCGGACGGTCTTTCGAACACCGGGGAGCTGTTTTTT	CAWNPDGLSNTGELFF
TRBJ2-7	.	.	TRBV2	TGTGCCAGCAGTGGCAACGCCTACGAGCAGTACTTC	CASSGNAYEQYF
TRBJ1-2	TRBD1	.	TRBV6-5	TGTGCCAGCAGTTACTTCGACAGGGGGGGCTATGGCTACACCTTC	CASSYFDRGGYGYTF
TRBJ2-3	.	few	TRBV9	TGTGCCAGCAGCCTGGGTGACTTTTCATTCACAGATACGCAGTATTTT	CASSLGDFSFTDTQYF
TRBJ2-3	TRBD2	.	TRBV5-4	TGTGCCAGCAGCTTACTTAGCGGGGGCACAGATACGCAGTATTTT	CASSLLSGGTDTQYF
TRBJ1-3	.	.	TRBV19	TGTGCCAGTAGCCTACAGGGTCTTTCGGCGAACACCATATATTTT	CASSLQGLSANTIYF
TRBJ1-4	TRBD1	.	TRBV28	TGTGCCAGCGGACAGGGGGGCGCAACTAATGAAAAACTGTTTTTT	CASGQGGATNEKLFF
TRBJ2-5	TRBD1	.	TRBV5-5	TGTGCCAGCAGCCAGCAGGGGGCGGGAGAGACCCAGTACTTC	CASSQQGAGETQYF